This paragraph covers one T cell receptor beta chain sequence. Its specificity is not known. Measured with immunoSEQ multiplex PCR; TCRdb has only the in-frame clones, and not every one. The sample lists fewer than 150,000 clones, 70% to 90% occurring once. These data belong to a study of T cell responses to AZD1222 COVID-19 vaccine. General study results and limits: With two AZD1222 doses given, Spike-specific TCR breadth and depth both rose. Clonal diversity was possibly underestimated, and the donors were mostly white British, with more females. As reported, nearly half of all spike-specific TCRs target variant regions that are unmutated.

Trimming pared 1 base from V and 1 base from J, leaving 5 bases between. The CDR3 loop spans 13 amino acids. Looked up from germline, CDR1 is GTSNPN and CDR2 is SVGIG (reference sequence). The receptor was derived from an adult who received the AZD1222 COVID-19 vaccine. This material consisted of peripheral blood, taken 28 days after the second AZD1222 dose. The chain joins TRBV30 to TRBJ1-3, with D unresolved. The CDR3 here is CAWSAGSGNTIYF. CDR3 nucleotide sequence: TGTGCCTGGAGTGCGGGGTCTGGAAACACCATATATTTT.